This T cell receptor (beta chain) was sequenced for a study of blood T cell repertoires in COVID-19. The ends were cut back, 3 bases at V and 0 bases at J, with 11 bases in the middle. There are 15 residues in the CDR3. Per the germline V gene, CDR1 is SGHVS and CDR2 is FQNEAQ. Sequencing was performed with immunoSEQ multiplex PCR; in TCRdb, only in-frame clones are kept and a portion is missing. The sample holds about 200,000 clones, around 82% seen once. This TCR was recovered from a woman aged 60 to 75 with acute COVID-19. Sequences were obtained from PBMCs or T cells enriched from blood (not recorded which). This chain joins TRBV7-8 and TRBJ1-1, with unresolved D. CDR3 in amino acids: CASSFSQLMNTEAFF. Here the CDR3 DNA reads TGTGCCAGCAGCTTTTCACAGCTCATGAACACTGAAGCTTTCTTT.